What follows describes a single T cell receptor beta chain. As yet, its antigen is unknown. A read error may be the cause here, since a much bigger clone is one base away. Primed by a sample-barcoded 5' primer and a J-beta primer mix, a second PCR proceeded for roughly 7 to 11 cycles. Every cDNA molecule carried a tag from a template-switch adaptor bearing 12 random nucleotides. TCRdb re-analysed the 5' RACE reads in MiXCR, keeping a single row per CDR3 protein. The data hold hundreds of thousands of distinct CDR3 sequences, with roughly 32% observed a single time. Donors ranged from roughly 6 to 100 years old and were healthy Caucasians in Russia. Each sample used at least 6.5 million PBMCs. Germline CDR1 SGHAT, CDR2 FQNNGV. The CDR3 is made up of 15 amino acids. J was trimmed by 4 bases and V by 7 bases; bases with no gene match: 10. The sample belongs to a study of blood T cells in healthy people across ages.

Study outcomes and limitations: Naive T cell percentage by flow cytometry tracked strongly with beta diversity.

The gene calls are TRBV11-2 and TRBJ2-3, with TRBD1 matching 8 bases. Sequencing was carried out using blood. This receptor was identified in a woman of 80 years or more in good health. This CDR3 is CASTQTGVNADTQYF. CDR3 nucleotides: TGTGCCAGCACCCAGACAGGGGTTAACGCAGATACGCAGTATTTT.